This TCR beta chain stems from a study of T cell repertoires in cytomegalovirus infection. Study-wide findings and caveats: HLA-C-restricted CMV-specific TCR beta clonotypes were dominant in the ex vivo response.

Comment on this clonotype: The antigen is undetermined.

CDR1 is KGHSH, CDR2 LQKENI, per germline. The germline V and J ends were trimmed by 3 bases and 2 bases, with 17 bases remaining between them. The CDR3 totals 17 residues. TCRdb itself ran the reads through MiXCR, one entry per CDR3 protein. This sample has 97,000 or so distinct CDR3 sequences, with 15% to 20% found just once. The TCR was taken from a human donor in good health (CMV status not recorded). Some clones in this sample may be carry-over from other donors' samples. Sequenced sample: PBMCs. The V call is TRBV18, the J call TRBJ1-5; the D gene is possibly TRBD1 (5 bases). The CDR3 reads CASSPTATGVGNQPQHF. CDR3 coding DNA: TGTGCCAGCTCACCTACCGCAACAGGTGTGGGCAATCAGCCCCAGCATTTT.